There are a few counts of the clone carrying this TCR beta chain. This sample is part of a study of control samples from healthy donors and cancer patients. Germline values: CDR1 MNHEY, CDR2 SMNVEV (reference sequence). V was pared by 8 bases and J by 10 bases, with 18 bases between. This CDR3 spans 14 amino acids. Clones were read by immunoSEQ multiplex PCR, and TCRdb kept only the in-frame ones, dropping some. The data contain about 150,000 clones, 80% to 95% of them singletons. Sequenced material: blood. The chain links TRBV27 to TRBJ1-6, with D perhaps matching TRBD1 (5 bases). The clonotype was recovered from a woman aged 30 to 39 in good health. CDR3 in DNA: TGTGCCAGCCGAGCCGGGGGTTTGGGCTCACCCCTCCACTTT. It encodes CASRAGGLGSPLHF.